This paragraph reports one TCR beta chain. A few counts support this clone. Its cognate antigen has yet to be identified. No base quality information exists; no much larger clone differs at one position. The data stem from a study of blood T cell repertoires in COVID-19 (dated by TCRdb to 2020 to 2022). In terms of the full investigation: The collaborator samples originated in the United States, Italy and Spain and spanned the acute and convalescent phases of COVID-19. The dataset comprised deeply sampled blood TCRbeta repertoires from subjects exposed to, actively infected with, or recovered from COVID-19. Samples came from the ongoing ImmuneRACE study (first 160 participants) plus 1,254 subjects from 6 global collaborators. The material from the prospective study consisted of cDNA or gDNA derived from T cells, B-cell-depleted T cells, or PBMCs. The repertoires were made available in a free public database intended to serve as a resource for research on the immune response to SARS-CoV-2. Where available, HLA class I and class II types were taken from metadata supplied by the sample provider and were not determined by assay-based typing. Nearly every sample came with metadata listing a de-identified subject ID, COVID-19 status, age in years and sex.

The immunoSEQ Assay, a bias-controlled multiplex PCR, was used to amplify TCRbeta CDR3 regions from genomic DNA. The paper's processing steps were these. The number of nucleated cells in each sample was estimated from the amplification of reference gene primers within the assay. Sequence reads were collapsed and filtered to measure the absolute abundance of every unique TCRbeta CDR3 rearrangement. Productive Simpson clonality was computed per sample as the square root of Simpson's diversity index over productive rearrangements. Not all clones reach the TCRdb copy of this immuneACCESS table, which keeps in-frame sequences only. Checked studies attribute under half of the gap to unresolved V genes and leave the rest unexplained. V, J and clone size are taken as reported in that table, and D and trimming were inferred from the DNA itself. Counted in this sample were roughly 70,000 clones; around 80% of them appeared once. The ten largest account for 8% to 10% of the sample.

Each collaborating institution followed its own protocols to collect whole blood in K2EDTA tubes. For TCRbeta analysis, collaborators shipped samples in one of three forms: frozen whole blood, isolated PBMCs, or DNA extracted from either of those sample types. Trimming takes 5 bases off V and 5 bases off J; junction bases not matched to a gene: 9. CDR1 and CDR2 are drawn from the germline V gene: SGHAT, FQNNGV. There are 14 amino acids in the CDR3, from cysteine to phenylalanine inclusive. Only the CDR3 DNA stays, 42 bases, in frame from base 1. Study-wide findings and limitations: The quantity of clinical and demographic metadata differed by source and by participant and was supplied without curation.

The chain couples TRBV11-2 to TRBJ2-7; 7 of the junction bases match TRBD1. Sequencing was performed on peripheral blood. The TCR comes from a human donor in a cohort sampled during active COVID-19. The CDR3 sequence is CASSRTGSLDEQYF. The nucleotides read TGTGCCAGCAGCCGGACAGGCAGTCTGGACGAGCAGTACTTC.